This T cell receptor (beta chain) was sequenced in a study of blood T cells in healthy people across ages. With a J-beta primer mix and a sample-barcoded 5' primer, a second PCR ran roughly 6 to 11 cycles. Sequencing of every sample gave 2.5 million or more CDR3-containing paired-end reads. One entry per CDR3 protein results from TCRdb running MiXCR on the 5' RACE reads. Of 600,000 to 850,000 distinct CDR3 sequences listed, about 42% are singletons. Germline CDR1 reads ENHRY; CDR2 reads SYGVKD. Trimming at V came to 0 bases and at J to 6 bases, leaving 4 bases not matched to a gene. This CDR3 is built from 15 residues.

This clonotype was obtained from a woman aged 60-75 years in good health. The rearrangement links TRBV10-3 to TRBJ1-5; the match to TRBD1 covers 8 bases. The sample consisted of blood. The CDR3 DNA follows: TGTGCCATCAGTGAGTCGCAGGGGGCTGGTCAGCCCCAGCATTTT. It yields the protein CAISESQGAGQPQHF.